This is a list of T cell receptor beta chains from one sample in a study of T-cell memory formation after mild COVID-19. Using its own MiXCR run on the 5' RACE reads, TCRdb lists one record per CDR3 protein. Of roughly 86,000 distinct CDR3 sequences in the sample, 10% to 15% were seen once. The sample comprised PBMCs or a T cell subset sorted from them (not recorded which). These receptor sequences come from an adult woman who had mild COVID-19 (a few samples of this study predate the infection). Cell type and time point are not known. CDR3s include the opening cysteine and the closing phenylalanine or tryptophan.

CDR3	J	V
CASSPPDSVVTNVLTF	TRBJ2-6	TRBV11-2
CASSFRDGGFANTGELFF	TRBJ2-2	TRBV7-6
CASSPERDRLGFSNQPQHF	TRBJ1-5	TRBV12-3/TRBV12-4
CASLDRVLSHGYTF	TRBJ1-2	TRBV2
CASSERTSRQETQYF	TRBJ2-5	TRBV2
CASSHLAGGSGANVLTF	TRBJ2-6	TRBV4-2
CASSPPGTPSYEQYF	TRBJ2-7	TRBV12-3/TRBV12-4
CASSPELNTEAFF	TRBJ1-1	TRBV7-9
CASSVDRGLGNEQFF	TRBJ2-1	TRBV5-1
CASSAAGGLTGELFF	TRBJ2-2	TRBV9
CASSPRFGYTF	TRBJ1-2	TRBV7-9
CASRATTEAF	TRBJ1-1	TRBV12-3/TRBV12-4
CASTLSPRELFF	TRBJ2-2	TRBV7-6
CASSQGAEVNEQFF	TRBJ2-1	TRBV4-3
CASSQDRWREGHGDEQFF	TRBJ2-1	TRBV4-3
CASSLSGGAYNEQFF	TRBJ2-1	TRBV7-6
CSVVGTSGYNEQFF	TRBJ2-1	TRBV29-1
CASSIPTSGYEQYF	TRBJ2-7	TRBV7-8
CASSQTPLAGEQETQYF	TRBJ2-5	TRBV6-2/TRBV6-3
CASSLVGGQETYEQYF	TRBJ2-7	TRBV5-1
CATSRGETGKNIQYF	TRBJ2-4	TRBV15
CASSERGTGELFF	TRBJ2-2	TRBV2
CASSYGTRNEQFF	TRBJ2-1	TRBV6-5
CASIRSTGMNTGELFF	TRBJ2-2	TRBV27
CASRHPSDDEQFF	TRBJ2-1	TRBV12-3/TRBV12-4
CASSQLELDGGEVTDTQYF	TRBJ2-3	TRBV3-1
CASSQVGTSGGWYEQFF	TRBJ2-1	TRBV4-1
CASSLGQDEKLFF	TRBJ1-4	TRBV5-6
CASSHLGQGAYNEQFF	TRBJ2-1	TRBV4-1
CATLTGGRQDTQYF	TRBJ2-3	TRBV12-3/TRBV12-4
CATVIPGQGVYEQYF	TRBJ2-7	TRBV7-9
CASSVGDRVDEQFF	TRBJ2-1	TRBV9
CASSSRATGGAYEQYF	TRBJ2-7	TRBV9
CASSPGLAGAGFF	TRBJ2-1	TRBV3-1
CATRGPGQGPGELFF	TRBJ2-2	TRBV6-4
CASSVVGSRGETQYF	TRBJ2-5	TRBV9
CASSPLLRGNEQFF	TRBJ2-1	TRBV27
CATSSGVPSYNEQFF	TRBJ2-1	TRBV6-5
CASSSPGQGSFEQYF	TRBJ2-7	TRBV27
CASEGLADEQFF	TRBJ2-1	TRBV6-1
CASSLSWGPSYEQYF	TRBJ2-7	TRBV5-1
CSAGTGLYEQYF	TRBJ2-7	TRBV29-1
CIAALSGANVLTF	TRBJ2-6	TRBV20-1
CASSVSGEPYNEQFF	TRBJ2-1	TRBV9
CASSQPGQTYEQYF	TRBJ2-7	TRBV5-1
CASSLGGSLSYEQYF	TRBJ2-7	TRBV5-6
CASSLFRPVQPYSNQPQHF	TRBJ1-5	TRBV7-8
CASSPTPGHEAFF	TRBJ1-1	TRBV27
CARQSIYGYTF	TRBJ1-2	TRBV2
CASSPLATGAAGELFF	TRBJ2-2	TRBV3-1
CSARAQGVANTEAFF	TRBJ1-1	TRBV20-1